This T cell receptor (beta chain) is drawn from a study of T cell repertoires in cytomegalovirus infection (dated by TCRdb to between 2019 and 2020). Broadly, across the study: Recently identified HLA-C-restricted CMV epitopes, whose presentation resists viral immunomodulation, were targeted by peptide stimulations together with well-studied HLA-B-restricted epitopes. Donor HLA type was relevant to the analysis, because carriage of CMV infection together with the matching HLA type was indicated by public TCR beta signatures.

Read against the paper, the sample's treatment or condition label means: in vitro stimulation with specific CMV peptide epitopes to enrich CMV-specific T cells. As concerns this clonotype: Its target antigen remains unknown. There are no base qualities to consult, and no much larger clone falls within one base.

V loses 7 bases at its end and J loses 7 bases; junction bases beyond the gene matches: 16. Measured from the cysteine to the phenylalanine, the CDR3 is 17 residues long. CDR3 DNA only is kept here, 51 bases in frame from base 1. Reading the germline V gene gives CDR1 MNHEY and CDR2 SVGEGT. Beyond this particular receptor, the publication reports: Carriers of CMV infection plus the relevant HLA type were discriminated by the cumulative frequency of public TCR beta family members in the study cohort and in an independent roughly 380-donor cohort. The ex vivo response was dominated by HLA-C-restricted CMV-specific TCR beta clonotypes, which also provided the single most frequent clonotype in two of eight donors.

The sequencer was an Illumina HiSeq 1500. Starting from the raw public reads, TCRdb applied fastp trimming at Q25, assembled clones with MiXCR and retained in-frame beta chains. All rows with the same CDR3 protein become a single entry with the most common DNA and genes. The sample table records under 500,000 distinct CDR3 sequences; approximately 40% of these occur just once. The ten largest make up roughly two fifths of the sample. Sequencing was performed on cultured PBMCs, taken from culture after CMV antigen stimulation. This receptor was identified in a human donor in good health (CMV status not recorded). Some clones in this sample may be carry-over from other donors' samples. The chain links TRBV6-2 or TRBV6-3 with TRBJ2-1, and TRBD2 matches 10 of the central bases. The CDR3 sequence is CASIPPLGSGRANEQFF. The DNA sequence follows: TGTGCCAGCATCCCCCCACTTGGAAGCGGGAGGGCTAATGAGCAGTTCTTC.